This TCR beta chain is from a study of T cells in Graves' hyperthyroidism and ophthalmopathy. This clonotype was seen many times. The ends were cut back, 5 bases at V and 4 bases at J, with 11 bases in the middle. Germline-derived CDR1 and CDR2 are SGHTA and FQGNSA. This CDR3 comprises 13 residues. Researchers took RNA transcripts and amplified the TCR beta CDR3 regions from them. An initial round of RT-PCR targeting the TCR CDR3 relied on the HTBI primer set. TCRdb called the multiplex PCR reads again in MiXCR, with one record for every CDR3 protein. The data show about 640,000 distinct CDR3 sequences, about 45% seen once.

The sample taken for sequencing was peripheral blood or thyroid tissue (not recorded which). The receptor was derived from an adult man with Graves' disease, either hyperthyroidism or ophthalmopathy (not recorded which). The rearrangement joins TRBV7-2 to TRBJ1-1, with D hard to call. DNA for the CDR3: TGTGCCAGCAGCCGAATAACGAGCACTGAAGCTTTCTTT. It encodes CASSRITSTEAFF.